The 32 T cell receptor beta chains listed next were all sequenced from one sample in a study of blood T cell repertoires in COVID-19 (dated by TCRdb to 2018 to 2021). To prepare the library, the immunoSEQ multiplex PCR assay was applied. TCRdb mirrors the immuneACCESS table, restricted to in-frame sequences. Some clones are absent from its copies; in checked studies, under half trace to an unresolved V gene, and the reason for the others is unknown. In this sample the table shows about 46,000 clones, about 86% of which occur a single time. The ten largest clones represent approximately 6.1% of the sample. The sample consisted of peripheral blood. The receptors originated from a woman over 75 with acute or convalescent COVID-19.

CDR3 residues: CASCRAGQGNSPLHF. The CDR3 DNA sequence: TGTGCCAGCTGCAGGGCGGGACAGGGTAATTCACCCCTCCACTTT. V usage is TRBV25-1 and J usage is TRBJ1-6; 9 bases agree with TRBD1. Germline CDR1 and CDR2: MGHDK and SYGVNS. The CDR3 has 15 amino acids. V shed 8 bases and J 6 bases; nucleotides not matched to a gene: 8.

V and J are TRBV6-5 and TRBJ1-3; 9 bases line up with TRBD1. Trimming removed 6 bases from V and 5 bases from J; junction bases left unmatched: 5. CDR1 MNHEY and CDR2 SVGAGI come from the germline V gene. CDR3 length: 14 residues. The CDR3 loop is CASSPTGGRNTIYF. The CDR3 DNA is TGTGCCAGCAGCCCGACAGGGGGAAGAAACACCATATATTTT.

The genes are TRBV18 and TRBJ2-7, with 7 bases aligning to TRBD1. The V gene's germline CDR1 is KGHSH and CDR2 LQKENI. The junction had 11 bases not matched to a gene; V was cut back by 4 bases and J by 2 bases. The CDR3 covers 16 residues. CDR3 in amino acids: CASSQGAGGETYEQYF. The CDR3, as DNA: TGTGCCAGCTCACAAGGAGCAGGGGGAGAAACCTACGAGCAGTACTTC.

The CDR3 DNA follows: TGTGCCAGCTTATCGTCCACTGAAGCTTTCTTT. This translates into CASLSSTEAFF. The chain uses TRBV12-3 or TRBV12-4 and TRBJ1-1; D remains ambiguous. V was shortened by 8 bases and J by 4 bases, with 8 bases between the two germline ends. The CDR3 has 11 residues.

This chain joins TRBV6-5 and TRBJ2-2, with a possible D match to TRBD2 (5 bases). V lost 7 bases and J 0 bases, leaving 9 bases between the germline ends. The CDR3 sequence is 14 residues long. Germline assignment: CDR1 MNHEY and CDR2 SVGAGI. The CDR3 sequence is CASTEGTNTGELFF. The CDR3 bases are TGTGCCAGCACAGAGGGAACGAACACCGGGGAGCTGTTTTTT.

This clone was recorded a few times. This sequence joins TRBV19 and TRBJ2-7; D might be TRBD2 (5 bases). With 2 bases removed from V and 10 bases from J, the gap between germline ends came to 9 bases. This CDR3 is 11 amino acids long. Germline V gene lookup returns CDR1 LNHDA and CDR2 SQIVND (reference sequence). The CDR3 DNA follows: TGTGCCAGTAGTATATCGGGAATCCAGTACTTC. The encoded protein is CASSISGIQYF.

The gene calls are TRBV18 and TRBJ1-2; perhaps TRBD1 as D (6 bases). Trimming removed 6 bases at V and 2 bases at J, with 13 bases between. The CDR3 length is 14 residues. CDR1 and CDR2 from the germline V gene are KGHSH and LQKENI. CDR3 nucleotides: TGTGCCAGCTCGCCTGGGGACACCAACTATGGCTACACCTTC. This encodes CASSPGDTNYGYTF.

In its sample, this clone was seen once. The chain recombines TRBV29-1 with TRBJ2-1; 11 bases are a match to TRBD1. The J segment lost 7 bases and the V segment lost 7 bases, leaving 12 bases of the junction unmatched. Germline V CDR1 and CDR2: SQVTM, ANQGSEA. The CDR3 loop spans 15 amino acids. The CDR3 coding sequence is TGCAGCGCTAGGAGAGAATGGGACAGGGGGAATGAGCAGTTCTTC. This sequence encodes CSARREWDRGNEQFF.

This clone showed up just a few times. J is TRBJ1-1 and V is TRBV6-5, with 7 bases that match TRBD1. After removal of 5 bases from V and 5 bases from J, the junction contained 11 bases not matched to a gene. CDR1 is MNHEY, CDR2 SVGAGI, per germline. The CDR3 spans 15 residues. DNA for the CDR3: TGTGCCAGCAGTCCGCCCCCGACAGGGAGGACTGAAGCTTTCTTT. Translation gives CASSPPPTGRTEAFF.

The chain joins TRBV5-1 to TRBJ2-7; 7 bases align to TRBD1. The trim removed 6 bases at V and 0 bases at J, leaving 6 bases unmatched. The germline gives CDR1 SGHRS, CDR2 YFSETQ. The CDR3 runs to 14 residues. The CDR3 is CASNPGTASYEQYF. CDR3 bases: TGCGCCAGCAACCCCGGGACAGCCTCCTACGAGCAGTACTTC.

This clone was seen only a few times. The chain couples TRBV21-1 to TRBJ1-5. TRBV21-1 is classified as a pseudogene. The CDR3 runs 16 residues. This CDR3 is CASSKGCGDPNQPQHF. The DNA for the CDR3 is TGTGCCAGCAGCAAAGGTTGCGGAGATCCTAATCAGCCCCAGCATTTT.

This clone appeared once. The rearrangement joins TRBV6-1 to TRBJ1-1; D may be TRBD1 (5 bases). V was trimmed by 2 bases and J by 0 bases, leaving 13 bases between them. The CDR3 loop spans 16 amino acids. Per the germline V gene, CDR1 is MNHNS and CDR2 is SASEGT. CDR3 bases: TGTGCCAGCAGTGAAAGGCGGGACCTAATGAACACTGAAGCTTTCTTT. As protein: CASSERRDLMNTEAFF.

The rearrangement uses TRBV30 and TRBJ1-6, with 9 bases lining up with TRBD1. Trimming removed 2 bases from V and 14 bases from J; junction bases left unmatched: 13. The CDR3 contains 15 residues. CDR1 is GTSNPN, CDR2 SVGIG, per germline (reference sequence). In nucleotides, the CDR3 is TGTGCCTGGAGTCGTCGAAGACAGGGGGGGGACACCCTCCACTTT. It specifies CAWSRRRQGGDTLHF.

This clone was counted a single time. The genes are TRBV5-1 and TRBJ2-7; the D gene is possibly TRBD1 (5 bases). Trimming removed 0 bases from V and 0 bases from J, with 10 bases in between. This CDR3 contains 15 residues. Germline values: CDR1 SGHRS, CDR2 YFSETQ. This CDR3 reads CASSLGSGYSYEQYF. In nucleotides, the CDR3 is TGCGCCAGCAGCTTGGGGTCAGGGTACTCCTACGAGCAGTACTTC.

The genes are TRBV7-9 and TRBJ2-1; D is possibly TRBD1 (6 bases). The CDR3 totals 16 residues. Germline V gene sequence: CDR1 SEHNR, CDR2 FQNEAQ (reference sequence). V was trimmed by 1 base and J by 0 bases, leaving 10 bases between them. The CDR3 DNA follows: TGTGCCAGCAGCTTAGTGGGGGCATCCTCCTACAATGAGCAGTTCTTC. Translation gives CASSLVGASSYNEQFF.

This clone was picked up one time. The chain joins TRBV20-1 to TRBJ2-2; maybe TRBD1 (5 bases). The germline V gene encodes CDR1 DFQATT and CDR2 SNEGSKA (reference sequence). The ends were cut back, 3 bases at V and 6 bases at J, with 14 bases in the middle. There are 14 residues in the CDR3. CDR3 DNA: TGCAGTGCTAGTGCCCCGCAGGGTTCCGGGGAGCTGTTTTTT. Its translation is CSASAPQGSGELFF.

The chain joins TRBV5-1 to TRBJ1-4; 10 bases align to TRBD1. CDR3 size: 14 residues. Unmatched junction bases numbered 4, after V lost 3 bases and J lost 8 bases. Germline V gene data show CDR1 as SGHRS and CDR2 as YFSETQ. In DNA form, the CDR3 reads TGCGCCAGCAGCTCTAGACAGGGGGCGGAAAAACTGTTTTTT. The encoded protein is CASSSRQGAEKLFF.

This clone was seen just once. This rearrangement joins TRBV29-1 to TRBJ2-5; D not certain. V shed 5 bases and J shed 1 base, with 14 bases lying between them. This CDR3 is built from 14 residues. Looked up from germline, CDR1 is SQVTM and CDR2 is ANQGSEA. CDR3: CSVSPSRSQETQYF. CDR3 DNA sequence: TGCAGCGTTTCCCCCTCGAGGTCCCAAGAGACCCAGTACTTC.

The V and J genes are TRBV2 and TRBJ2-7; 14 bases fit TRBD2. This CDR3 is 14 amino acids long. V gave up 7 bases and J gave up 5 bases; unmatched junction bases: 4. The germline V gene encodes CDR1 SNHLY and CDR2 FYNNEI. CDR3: CASNRLAGGNEQYF. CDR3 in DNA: TGTGCCAGCAACAGACTAGCGGGGGGGAACGAGCAGTACTTC.

The CDR3 region has the DNA TGTGCCAGCAGTCTCTCGGTGTACTACACCTTC. Its protein product is CASSLSVYYTF. The rearrangement links TRBV28 to TRBJ1-2, with D uncertain. Trimming stripped 5 bases from V and 10 bases from J, with 11 bases between. This CDR3 is built from 11 residues. Germline lookup yields CDR1 MDHEN and CDR2 SYDVKM.

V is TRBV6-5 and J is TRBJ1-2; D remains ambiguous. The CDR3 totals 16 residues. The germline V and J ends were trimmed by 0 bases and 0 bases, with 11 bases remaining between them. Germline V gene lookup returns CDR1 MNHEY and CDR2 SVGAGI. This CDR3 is CASSYSQTRANYGYTF. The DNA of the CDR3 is TGTGCCAGCAGTTACTCCCAGACTCGAGCTAACTATGGCTACACCTTC.

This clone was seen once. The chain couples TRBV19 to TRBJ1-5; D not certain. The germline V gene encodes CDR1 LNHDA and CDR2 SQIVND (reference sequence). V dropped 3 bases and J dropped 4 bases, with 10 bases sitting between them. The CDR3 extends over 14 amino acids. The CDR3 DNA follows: TGTGCCAGTAGTATCTCGAACGGGAATCAGCCCCAGCATTTT. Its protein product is CASSISNGNQPQHF. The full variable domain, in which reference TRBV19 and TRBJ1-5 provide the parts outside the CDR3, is DGGITQSPKYLFRKEGQNVTLSCEQNLNHDAMYWYRQDPGQGLRLIYYSQIVNDFQKGDIAEGYSVSREKKESFPLTVTSAQKNPTAFYLCASSISNGNQPQHFGDGTRLSIL.

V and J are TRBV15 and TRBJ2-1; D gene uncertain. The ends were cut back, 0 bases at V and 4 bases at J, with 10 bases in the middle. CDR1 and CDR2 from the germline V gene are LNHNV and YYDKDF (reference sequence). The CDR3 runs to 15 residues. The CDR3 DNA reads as TGTGCCACCAGCAGAGATAAACGTCGGTACAATGAGCAGTTCTTC. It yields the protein CATSRDKRRYNEQFF.

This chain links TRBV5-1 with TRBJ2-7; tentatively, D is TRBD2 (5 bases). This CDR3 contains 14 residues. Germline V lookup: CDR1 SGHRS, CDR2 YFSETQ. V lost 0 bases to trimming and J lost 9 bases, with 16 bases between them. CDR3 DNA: TGCGCCAGCAGCTTGGGGACGACGGGGTTTGGGCAGTACTTC. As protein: CASSLGTTGFGQYF.

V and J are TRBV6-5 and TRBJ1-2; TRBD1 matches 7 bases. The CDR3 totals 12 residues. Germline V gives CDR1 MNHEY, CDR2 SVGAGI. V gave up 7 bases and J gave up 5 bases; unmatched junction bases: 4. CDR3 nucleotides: TGTGCCAGCACGGACAGGATGTATGGCTACACCTTC. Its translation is CASTDRMYGYTF.

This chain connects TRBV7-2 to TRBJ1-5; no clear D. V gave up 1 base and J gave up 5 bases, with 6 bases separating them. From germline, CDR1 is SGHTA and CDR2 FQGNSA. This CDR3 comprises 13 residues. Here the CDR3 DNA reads TGTGCCAGCAGCTTAGGAGGTGATCAGCCCCAGCATTTT. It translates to CASSLGGDQPQHF.

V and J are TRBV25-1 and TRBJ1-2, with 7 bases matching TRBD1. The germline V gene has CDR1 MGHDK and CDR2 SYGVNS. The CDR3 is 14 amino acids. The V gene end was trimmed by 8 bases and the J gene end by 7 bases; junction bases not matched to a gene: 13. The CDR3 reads CASGHPGTEVGYTF. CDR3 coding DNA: TGTGCCAGCGGCCACCCGGGGACAGAGGTTGGCTACACCTTC.

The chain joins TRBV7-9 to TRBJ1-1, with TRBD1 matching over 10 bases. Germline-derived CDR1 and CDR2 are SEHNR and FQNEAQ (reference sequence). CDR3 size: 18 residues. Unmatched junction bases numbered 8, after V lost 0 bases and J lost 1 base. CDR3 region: CASSLALGQGTWNTEAFF. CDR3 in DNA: TGTGCCAGCAGCTTAGCGTTGGGACAGGGGACATGGAACACTGAAGCTTTCTTT.

The CDR3 nucleotides read TGTGCCAGCAGCCAAGATTTGCGGGGGAACACCGGGGAGCTGTTTTTT. Its protein product is CASSQDLRGNTGELFF. V and J are TRBV4-2 and TRBJ2-2; tentative D call: TRBD2 (6 bases). The V and J ends lost 0 bases and 1 base respectively, with 9 bases between them. CDR1 is LGHNA and CDR2 is YNFKEQ in the germline V gene. This CDR3 spans 16 amino acids.

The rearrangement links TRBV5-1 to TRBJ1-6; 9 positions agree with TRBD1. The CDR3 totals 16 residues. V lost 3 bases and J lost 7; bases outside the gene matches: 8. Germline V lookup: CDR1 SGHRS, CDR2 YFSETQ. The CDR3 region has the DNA TGCGCCAGCAGCTCAACCGTCACAGGGGGCAATTCACCCCTCCACTTT. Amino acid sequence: CASSSTVTGGNSPLHF.

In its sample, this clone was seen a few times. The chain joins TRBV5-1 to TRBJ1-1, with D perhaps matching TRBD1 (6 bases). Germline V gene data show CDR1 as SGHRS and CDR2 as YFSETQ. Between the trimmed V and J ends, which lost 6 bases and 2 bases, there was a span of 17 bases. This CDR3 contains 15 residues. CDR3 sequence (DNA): TGCGCCAGCACCCGTGAAGGGGGAAGTAACACTGAAGCTTTCTTT. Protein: CASTREGGSNTEAFF.

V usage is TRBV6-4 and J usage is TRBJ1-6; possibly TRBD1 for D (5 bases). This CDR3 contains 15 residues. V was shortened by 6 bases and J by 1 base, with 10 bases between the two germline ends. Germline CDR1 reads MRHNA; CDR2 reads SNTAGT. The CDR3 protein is CASRDGGSYNSPLHF. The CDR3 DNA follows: TGTGCCAGCAGGGACGGGGGGTCCTATAATTCACCCCTCCACTTT.